This TCR beta chain was recovered during a study of T cell responses to AZD1222 COVID-19 vaccine. Study observations and caveats: Females made up more of the donors, who were largely white British, and clonal diversity may have come out too low. Increases in Spike-specific TCR breadth and depth were seen after two AZD1222 doses.

Using immunoSEQ multiplex PCR, the repertoire was profiled, and TCRdb retains in-frame clones only, with some absent. The sample has 110,000 to 150,000 clones; about 92% are singletons. Of note for this clone: The antigen remains undetermined.

There are 15 residues in the CDR3. Germline CDR1 KGHSH, CDR2 LQKENI. The ends lost 3 bases at V and 1 base at J; junction bases unmatched: 5. The chain uses TRBV18 and TRBJ2-7; 8 bases are shared with TRBD1. The receptor comes from an adult who had recovered from COVID-19. The sample was peripheral blood, taken after recovery from COVID-19. The CDR3 nucleotides read TGTGCCAGCTCACCGCAGAGGACAGGGTCCTACGAGCAGTACTTC. This encodes CASSPQRTGSYEQYF. Full variable domain (rest looked up from reference TRBV18 and TRBJ2-7): NAGVMQNPRHLVRRRGQEARLRCSPMKGHSHVYWYRQLPEEGLKFMVYLQKENIIDESGMPKERFSAEFPKEGPSILRIQQVVRGDSAAYFCASSPQRTGSYEQYFGPGTRLTVT.